This T cell receptor beta chain was obtained from a study of blood T cell repertoires in COVID-19 (TCRdb year 2020). Regarding the complete study: The collaborator samples originated in the United States, Italy and Spain and spanned the acute and convalescent phases of COVID-19. The material from the prospective study consisted of cDNA or gDNA derived from T cells, B-cell-depleted T cells, or PBMCs. The dataset comprised deeply sampled blood TCRbeta repertoires from subjects exposed to, actively infected with, or recovered from COVID-19. The repertoires were released in a freely available public database meant as a resource for research on the immune response to SARS-CoV-2. Samples were obtained from the ongoing ImmuneRACE study (first 160 participants) and from 1,254 subjects provided by 6 global collaborators. The sample metadata nearly always contained a de-identified subject ID, COVID-19 status, age in years and sex. Where available, HLA class I and class II types were obtained from metadata supplied by the sample provider rather than from assay-based typing. Broad study findings and their caveats: How much clinical and demographic metadata was included differed by source and by participant, and the metadata was provided uncurated.

TCRbeta CDR3 regions were amplified from genomic DNA using the immunoSEQ Assay, a bias-controlled multiplex PCR. Per the source publication's procedure: Nucleated cell counts per sample were estimated from amplification of reference gene primers within the assay. To quantify the absolute abundance of each unique TCRbeta CDR3 rearrangement, sequence reads were collapsed and filtered. Productive Simpson clonality was computed per sample as the square root of Simpson's diversity index over productive rearrangements. TCRdb stores this immuneACCESS table with in-frame sequences only. Part of the clones is absent; in the studies checked, under half of the shortfall reflects unresolved V genes, and no reason is known for the rest. V and J calls and clone size are given by that table; D and trimming were obtained from the DNA. In all, the sample holds around 57,000 clones, and 80% to 90% of those were seen once. Of the sample, over 7.5% is held by the ten largest clones.

In the germline V gene, CDR1 corresponds to SGHTA and CDR2 to FQGNSA. The CDR3 numbers 14 residues from cysteine through phenylalanine. Of all the DNA, just the CDR3 is kept, 42 bases in frame from base 1. A distance of 10 bases separates the germline ends of V and J, which lose 1 base and 4 bases respectively. Each collaborating institution followed its own protocols to collect whole blood in K2EDTA tubes. Collaborator samples were shipped for TCRbeta analysis as frozen whole blood, isolated PBMCs, or DNA extracted from either sample type. A remark on this clone: This receptor's antigen is unknown. No per-base quality is available; no much larger clone lies one base away.

Sequencing was done on a sample of peripheral blood. The receptor comes from a man aged 50-59 years with active COVID-19. The V and J genes are TRBV7-2 and TRBJ2-5, and TRBD2 may be the D gene, going by 5 matching bases. The CDR3 corresponds to CASSLGGPGETQYF. The DNA sequence follows: TGTGCCAGCAGCTTAGGAGGGCCTGGAGAGACCCAGTACTTC.